The present TCR beta chain was sequenced within a study of blood T cell repertoires in COVID-19. Across the study: PBMCs, B-cell-depleted T cells, or T cells were the source of the cDNA or gDNA that made up the material.

Sequencing was performed with immunoSEQ multiplex PCR; in TCRdb, only in-frame clones are kept and a portion is missing. This table has 250,000 to 300,000 clones, about nine tenths appearing once. The V gene lost 4 bases and the J gene lost 0 bases, with 7 bases spanning the gap. CDR1 and CDR2 from the germline V gene are GTSNPN and SVGIG (reference sequence). The CDR3 is made up of 13 amino acids. The specimen sequenced was peripheral blood. This chain connects TRBV30 to TRBJ2-1, with D maybe TRBD2 (5 bases). The sequence was collected from a woman in her forties or fifties who had recovered from COVID-19. The CDR3 here is CAWTGSSYNEQFF. Written as DNA, the CDR3 is TGTGCCTGGACGGGGAGCTCCTACAATGAGCAGTTCTTC.